Reported below is one TCR beta chain. Assay: immunoSEQ multiplex PCR; the TCRdb copy retains only in-frame clones and omits some. The sample consists of 48,000 or so clones, 86% of them appearing once. The data stem from a study of PD-L1 blockade in urothelial cancer. Turning to the study itself: Patients went on atezolizumab in the mid-2010s, receiving 1,200 mg intravenously every 3 weeks. Blood samples contained a median about 150,000 T cells. Analyzed time points were 3 weeks (second dose) and 6 weeks after therapy began. Bladder-origin urothelial cancer in males described twenty-five of the 29 patients.

Germline CDR1 is SGHVS and CDR2 is FQNEAQ. The CDR3 length is 16 residues. The V segment lost 3 bases and the J segment 6 bases; nucleotides outside the gene matches: 10. Time point of the sample: peripheral blood 6 weeks after treatment start. The sequencing used PBMCs, collected around atezolizumab (anti-PD-L1) treatment. The receptor was derived from a man between 60 and 75 years old with urothelial cancer. The chain has TRBV7-8 and TRBJ2-3; 9 positions agree with TRBD2. The CDR3 coding sequence is TGTGCCAGCAGCTTGGGACCGGGACTAGCTGTGGATACGCAGTATTTT. This gives the protein CASSLGPGLAVDTQYF.